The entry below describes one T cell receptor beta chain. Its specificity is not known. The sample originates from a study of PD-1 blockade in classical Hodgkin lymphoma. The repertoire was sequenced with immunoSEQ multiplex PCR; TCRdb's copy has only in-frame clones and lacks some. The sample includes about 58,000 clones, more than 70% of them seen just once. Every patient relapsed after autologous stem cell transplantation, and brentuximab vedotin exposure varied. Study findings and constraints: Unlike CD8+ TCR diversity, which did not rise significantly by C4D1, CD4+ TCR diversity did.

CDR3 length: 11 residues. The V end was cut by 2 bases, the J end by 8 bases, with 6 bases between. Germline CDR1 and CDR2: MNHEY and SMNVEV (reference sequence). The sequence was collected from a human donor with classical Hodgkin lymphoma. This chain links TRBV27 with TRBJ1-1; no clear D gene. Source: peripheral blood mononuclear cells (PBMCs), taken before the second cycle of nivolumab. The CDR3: CASSLGEEAFF. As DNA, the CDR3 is TGTGCCAGCAGTTTAGGGGAAGAAGCTTTCTTT.